The 27 T cell receptor beta chains below come from one sample, sequenced in a study of beta chain features in type 1 diabetes. The antigens for these receptors are not known. Expressed TCRB transcripts were sequenced, since all the RNA that had been isolated was reverse transcribed. Method: immunoSEQ multiplex PCR; TCRdb's copy keeps in-frame clones and lacks some. The sample consists of 350,000 to 450,000 clones, about 12% of them appearing once. Study-level points and caveats: Among patients with Type 1 diabetes, TCRB CDR3s were moderately but significantly shorter in every one of the four CD4+ subsets.

Sequenced input: naive CD4+ T cells from blood. The receptors shown here come from a woman younger than 35 with type 1 diabetes.

This clone was recorded a few times. The rearrangement joins TRBV11-2 to TRBJ2-2; no firm D call. CDR3 length: 17 amino acids. The germline gives CDR1 SGHAT, CDR2 FQNNGV. V dropped 1 base and J dropped 0 bases, with 12 bases sitting between them. The CDR3 sequence: CASSLVRPPTNTGELFF. The CDR3 region has the DNA TGTGCCAGCAGCTTAGTCAGGCCCCCAACGAACACCGGGGAGCTGTTTTTT.

Of note for this clone: In the same sample, other DNA sequences code for this CDR3. The chain couples TRBV29-1 to TRBJ2-7, with D perhaps TRBD2 (6 bases). CDR1 is SQVTM and CDR2 is ANQGSEA in the germline V gene. Deletions cut 5 bases from V and 4 bases from J, with 9 bases between. The CDR3 consists of 11 residues. The CDR3 bases are TGCAGCGTTTCCGGGACTTACGAGCAGTACTTC. It codes for CSVSGTYEQYF.

The genes are TRBV5-4 and TRBJ1-4, with D tentatively TRBD1 (5 bases). Germline V CDR1 and CDR2: SGHNT, YYREEE (reference sequence). The CDR3 is 14 residues long. Trimming removed 3 bases at V and 5 bases at J, with 11 bases between. CDR3 sequence (DNA): TGTGCCAGCAGCTCTCGGGACTCCAATGAAAAACTGTTTTTT. Protein product: CASSSRDSNEKLFF.

This clone occurred a few times. The V and J genes are TRBV7-9 and TRBJ1-4; D remains unclear. The CDR3 has 14 amino acids. The germline V gene encodes CDR1 SEHNR and CDR2 FQNEAQ (reference sequence). The V end lost 5 bases, the J end lost 5 bases, and 12 bases lay between the germline ends. The CDR3: CASSPSLLNEKLFF. The CDR3 DNA is TGTGCCAGCAGCCCCTCCCTATTAAATGAAAAACTGTTTTTT.

The chain uses TRBV4-3 and TRBJ2-7; D not certain. The CDR3 is made up of 13 amino acids. Germline CDR1 reads LGHNA; CDR2 reads YSLEER. V lost 0 bases to trimming and J lost 3 bases, with 6 bases between them. The DNA for the CDR3 is TGCGCCAGCAGCCAAGATGGCATCTACGAGCAGTACTTC. It yields the protein CASSQDGIYEQYF.

The chain links TRBV9 to TRBJ1-3; perhaps TRBD1 as D (6 bases). V was trimmed by 1 base and J by 1 base, leaving 18 bases between them. The CDR3 runs to 18 residues. CDR1 SGDLS and CDR2 YYNGEE come from the germline V gene. The CDR3 spells CASSVSSRQDLSGNTIYF. DNA of the CDR3: TGTGCCAGCAGCGTATCTTCCAGACAGGATCTATCTGGAAACACCATATATTTT.

J is TRBJ2-5 and V is TRBV30; perhaps TRBD2 as D (6 bases). Germline V gives CDR1 GTSNPN, CDR2 SVGIG (reference sequence). Trimming removed 5 bases at V and 2 bases at J, with 9 bases between. The CDR3 runs 12 residues. CDR3 protein: CAWGSGQETQYF. CDR3 in DNA: TGTGCCTGGGGGAGCGGGCAAGAGACCCAGTACTTC.

This clone was counted a few times. The chain carries TRBV29-1 and TRBJ1-1; 9 bases agree with TRBD1. CDR1 SQVTM and CDR2 ANQGSEA come from the germline V gene. With V trimmed by 8 bases and J by 2 bases, 9 bases remained unmatched. The CDR3 has 14 amino acids. The CDR3 nucleotides read TGCAGCTTGGGATCGGGACAGGGCAACACTGAAGCTTTCTTT. Protein sequence: CSLGSGQGNTEAFF.

This clone was observed a few times. The gene calls are TRBV7-9 and TRBJ1-2; D is undetermined. Between the trimmed V and J ends, which lost 10 bases and 3 bases, there was a span of 18 bases. The V gene's germline CDR1 is SEHNR and CDR2 FQNEAQ (reference sequence). This CDR3 is 14 amino acids long. In DNA, the CDR3 is TGTGCCACCGTCCCGGGATCAGGCGACTATGGCTACACCTTC. Translating gives CATVPGSGDYGYTF.

This clone was found a few times. This chain joins TRBV29-1 and TRBJ2-5; 7 bases agree with TRBD1. V lost 8 bases, J lost 4 bases, and 1 base stayed unmatched. This CDR3 has 10 amino acids. Germline lookup yields CDR1 SQVTM and CDR2 ANQGSEA. DNA of the CDR3: TGCAGCTCAGGGGGAGAGACCCAGTACTTC. This sequence encodes CSSGGETQYF.

CDR3 loop: CASSHRFAGNTEAFF. For the CDR3, the DNA is TGTGCCAGCAGCCACCGCTTTGCGGGGAACACTGAAGCTTTCTTT. The V gene is TRBV5-4, the J gene TRBJ1-1; unclear D gene. Germline V lookup: CDR1 SGHNT, CDR2 YYREEE (reference sequence). Trimming took 4 bases from V and 1 from J, leaving 14 bases between them. There are 15 residues in the CDR3.

This chain uses TRBV27 with TRBJ2-3, with 8 positions matching TRBD2. The J segment lost 0 bases and the V segment lost 5 bases, leaving 7 bases of the junction unmatched. Germline V gene lookup returns CDR1 MNHEY and CDR2 SMNVEV (reference sequence). CDR3 length equals 16 residues. The CDR3 DNA reads TGTGCCAGCAGTCCCATAGCGGGGCCTAGCACAGATACGCAGTATTTT. Protein product: CASSPIAGPSTDTQYF.

Only a few counts were recorded for this clone. The chain recombines TRBV20-1 with TRBJ2-3, with D maybe TRBD2 (6 bases). Germline values: CDR1 DFQATT, CDR2 SNEGSKA (reference sequence). V was pared by 6 bases and J by 10 bases, with 14 bases between. The CDR3 is 11 residues long. The CDR3 spells CSALLATAQYF. Here the CDR3 DNA reads TGCAGTGCGCTCCTAGCGACGGCGCAGTATTTT.

This clone turned up a few times. The V and J genes are TRBV20-1 and TRBJ2-7; possible D gene TRBD1, 5 bases. Germline V gene data show CDR1 as DFQATT and CDR2 as SNEGSKA (reference sequence). V lost 5 bases and J 4 bases, leaving 9 bases between the germline ends. The CDR3 is made up of 11 amino acids. The CDR3 region has the DNA TGCAGTGCTGCCGACAGATACGAGCAGTACTTC. Its translation: CSAADRYEQYF.

This clone turned up a few times. The chain links TRBV5-6 to TRBJ1-2, with D possibly TRBD1 on 6 matching bases. The V end was cut by 0 bases, the J end by 0 bases, with 9 bases between. Per germline, CDR1 SGHDT and CDR2 YYEEEE. There are 15 residues in the CDR3. The CDR3, as DNA: TGTGCCAGCAGCTTGGTAAAGGGGGCTAACTATGGCTACACCTTC. It encodes CASSLVKGANYGYTF.

This clone was recorded a few times. The rearrangement uses TRBV7-2 and TRBJ1-6; TRBD1 might be the D (5 bases). Germline loops: CDR1 SGHTA, CDR2 FQGNSA. CDR3 length: 14 residues. V was trimmed by 9 bases and J by 7 bases, leaving 16 bases between them. The CDR3 reads CASTRPGQNSPLHF. The CDR3 coding sequence is TGTGCCAGTACCAGGCCAGGGCAAAATTCACCCCTCCACTTT.

The chain employs TRBV30 and TRBJ2-3, with TRBD2 as a possible D gene (6 bases). Trimming took 4 bases from V and 3 from J, leaving 11 bases between them. CDR3 length equals 13 residues. CDR1 and CDR2 from the germline V gene are GTSNPN and SVGIG (reference sequence). This CDR3 reads CAWTGGETDTQYF. DNA of the CDR3: TGTGCCTGGACCGGAGGGGAGACAGATACGCAGTATTTT.

This clone appeared a few times. The chain employs TRBV29-1 and TRBJ2-1; possibly TRBD2 for D (5 bases). V was cut by 7 bases and J by 2 bases, with 12 bases left in between. This CDR3 spans 13 amino acids. Germline-derived CDR1 and CDR2 are SQVTM and ANQGSEA. The CDR3 DNA reads as TGCAGCGCCCTCCGGGGAGCCTACAATGAGCAGTTCTTC. It translates to CSALRGAYNEQFF.

The chain carries TRBV4-1 and TRBJ2-1; 8 bases are a match to TRBD1. The CDR3 has 14 residues. V lost 3 bases and J lost 4; bases outside the gene matches: 2. CDR1 and CDR2 from the germline V gene are MGHRA and YSYEKL. This CDR3 reads CASSQGQEYNEQFF. For the CDR3, the DNA is TGCGCCAGCAGCCAGGGACAGGAGTACAATGAGCAGTTCTTC.

The rearrangement joins TRBV19 to TRBJ1-2; D might be TRBD1 (5 bases). Germline CDR1 is LNHDA and CDR2 is SQIVND (reference sequence). CDR3 size: 15 residues. V dropped 7 bases and J dropped 2 bases, with 17 bases sitting between them. CDR3 nucleotides: TGTGCCAGTACCCACATCGACAGTTACAACTATGGCTACACCTTC. It yields the protein CASTHIDSYNYGYTF.

The chain combines TRBV5-4 with TRBJ2-3; D is perhaps TRBD2 (5 bases). V was pared by 4 bases and J by 0 bases, with 15 bases between. The CDR3 sequence is 16 residues long. Germline V gene lookup returns CDR1 SGHNT and CDR2 YYREEE (reference sequence). The CDR3 nucleotides read TGTGCCAGCAGCCAAGATCGGGGTACTAGCACAGATACGCAGTATTTT. This encodes CASSQDRGTSTDTQYF.

In this sample, this clone turned up a few times. This chain links TRBV25-1 with TRBJ2-1; D possibly corresponds to TRBD2 (5 bases). This CDR3 contains 14 residues. V was cut by 2 bases and J by 1 base, with 6 bases left in between. From germline, CDR1 is MGHDK and CDR2 SYGVNS. CDR3 region: CASSEPGSYNEQFF. DNA for the CDR3: TGTGCCAGCAGTGAACCGGGGTCCTACAATGAGCAGTTCTTC.

A few counts support this clone. The chain combines TRBV4-3 with TRBJ1-4; 9 bases are a match to TRBD1. J was trimmed by 0 bases and V by 4 bases; bases with no gene match: 6. Looked up from germline, CDR1 is LGHNA and CDR2 is YSLEER. The length of the CDR3 is 17 residues. The CDR3 sequence is CASSRGQGHATNEKLFF. The CDR3 bases are TGCGCCAGCAGCCGCGGACAGGGGCATGCAACTAATGAAAAACTGTTTTTT.

This clone was seen a few times. This sequence joins TRBV29-1 and TRBJ2-1; D not resolved. The CDR3 is 15 amino acids. Trimming took off 0 bases at V and 6 bases at J, with 15 bases between the two ends. Germline V CDR1 and CDR2: SQVTM, ANQGSEA. For the CDR3, the DNA is TGCAGCGTTGAAGATCTAAAAGGCAGGTTCAATGAGCAGTTCTTC. This gives the protein CSVEDLKGRFNEQFF.

This rearrangement joins TRBV29-1 to TRBJ1-2, with 10 positions matching TRBD1. Germline assignment: CDR1 SQVTM and CDR2 ANQGSEA. V gave up 4 bases and J gave up 3 bases; unmatched junction bases: 5. This CDR3 spans 14 amino acids. The CDR3 region has the DNA TGCAGCGTTGGGGACAGGGGACGAGACTATGGCTACACCTTC. It specifies CSVGDRGRDYGYTF. Together with reference TRBV29-1 and TRBJ1-2, the CDR3 gives the full variable domain: SAVISQKPSRDICQRGTSLTIQCQVDSQVTMMFWYRQQPGQSLTLIATANQGSEATYESGFVIDKFPISRPNLTFSTLTVSNMSPEDSSIYLCSVGDRGRDYGYTFGSGTRLTVV.

This clone was observed a few times. V usage is TRBV7-9 and J usage is TRBJ2-7; TRBD2 matches 7 bases. The length of the CDR3 is 15 residues. The ends lost 5 bases at V and 5 bases at J; junction bases unmatched: 12. Germline CDR1 SEHNR, CDR2 FQNEAQ (reference sequence). The CDR3 region is CASSTRWEGRNEQYF. The CDR3 nucleotides read TGTGCCAGCAGCACCAGATGGGAGGGCCGGAACGAGCAGTACTTC.

In this sample, this clone turned up a few times. In nucleotides, the CDR3 is TGTGCCAGCAGCCCGCGGGACCCTAATGGGGAGCTGTTTTTT. Translated: CASSPRDPNGELFF. This chain uses TRBV21-1 with TRBJ2-2; the D call TRBD2 from the table was never checked on the DNA. TRBV21-1 is an annotated pseudogene. CDR3 size: 14 residues.